This passage covers 12 T cell receptor beta chains from one sample sequenced in a study of blood T cell repertoires in COVID-19. Here immunoSEQ multiplex PCR was the method, and the copy in TCRdb shows in-frame clones only, minus some. The table has 200,000 to 250,000 clones, just over 85% seen once; the top ten hold over 3%. Sequenced sample: PBMCs or T cells enriched from blood (not recorded which). The receptor set was obtained from a woman aged 40 to 49 with acute COVID-19.

The chain is built from TRBV29-1 and TRBJ1-2, with 7 bases that match TRBD1. Unmatched junction bases numbered 10, after V lost 6 bases and J lost 0 bases. This CDR3 is 15 amino acids long. Germline V lookup: CDR1 SQVTM, CDR2 ANQGSEA. The CDR3 here is CSVTTGWGANYGYTF. In nucleotides, the CDR3 is TGCAGCGTAACGACAGGGTGGGGAGCTAACTATGGCTACACCTTC.

This clone was recorded a few times. The V and J genes are TRBV5-1 and TRBJ1-1; TRBD1 is a possible D gene (5 bases). V was shortened by 4 bases and J by 2 bases, with 12 bases between the two germline ends. Germline assignment: CDR1 SGHRS and CDR2 YFSETQ. CDR3 length: 14 amino acids. CDR3 protein: CASSPDGGNTEAFF. The CDR3 bases are TGCGCCAGCAGCCCGGACGGGGGAAACACTGAAGCTTTCTTT. Based on the CDR3 plus reference TRBV5-1 and TRBJ1-1, the full variable domain is KAGVTQTPRYLIKTRGQQVTLSCSPISGHRSVSWYQQTPGQGLQFLFEYFSETQRNKGNFPGRFSGRQFSNSRSEMNVSTLELGDSALYLCASSPDGGNTEAFFGQGTRLTVV.

V is TRBV12-3 or TRBV12-4 and J is TRBJ1-2; TRBD1 matches at 7 bases. This CDR3 is 13 amino acids long. After removal of 5 bases from V and 8 bases from J, the junction contained 8 bases not matched to a gene. In DNA form, the CDR3 reads TGTGCCAGCAGTCAGACAGGGAAATACGGCTACACCTTC. Its protein product is CASSQTGKYGYTF.

The chain links TRBV4-1 to TRBJ2-1; D possibly corresponds to TRBD2 (5 bases). Trimming stripped 3 bases from V and 5 bases from J, with 11 bases between. CDR3 length: 14 amino acids. CDR1 MGHRA and CDR2 YSYEKL come from the germline V gene. The CDR3 region is CASSQGSVNNEQFF. The CDR3 DNA follows: TGCGCCAGCAGCCAGGGTAGCGTGAACAATGAGCAGTTCTTC.

This rearrangement joins TRBV7-9 to TRBJ2-6; D is perhaps TRBD2 (6 bases). The V gene's germline CDR1 is SEHNR and CDR2 FQNEAQ (reference sequence). The V end was cut by 2 bases, the J end by 0 bases, with 14 bases between. CDR3 size: 18 residues. The CDR3: CASSLSSGTFSGANVLTF. As DNA, the CDR3 is TGTGCCAGCAGCTTATCGTCAGGGACTTTCTCTGGGGCCAACGTCCTGACTTTC.

Note on this clone: Other DNA sequences of this sample code for an identical CDR3. The chain is built from TRBV12-3 or TRBV12-4 and TRBJ1-2; 7 bases are a match to TRBD1. This CDR3 is built from 13 residues. J gave up 2 bases and V 6 bases, and 3 bases lay outside the gene matches. The DNA for the CDR3 is TGTGCCAGCAGATCGACAGGGAACTATGGCTACACCTTC. It specifies CASRSTGNYGYTF.

CDR3 coding DNA: TGTGCCAGTAGTAGGAAGGGACAACAGAACACTGAAGCTTTCTTT. It is translated as CASSRKGQQNTEAFF. The chain links TRBV19 to TRBJ1-1; TRBD1 is a possible D gene (6 bases). The germline CDR1 and CDR2 sequences are LNHDA and SQIVND (reference sequence). The V and J ends lost 4 bases and 1 base respectively, with 13 bases between them. The CDR3 covers 15 residues.

The chain employs TRBV3-1 (or the pseudogene TRBV3-2) and TRBJ1-3, with D perhaps TRBD1 (6 bases). Deletions cut 3 bases from V and 5 bases from J, with 11 bases between. This CDR3 is 14 amino acids long. Germline loops: CDR1 LGHDT, CDR2 YNNKEL (reference sequence). In DNA, the CDR3 is TGTGCCAGCAGCCAGGGTACAGGGAGAAACACCATATATTTT. It encodes CASSQGTGRNTIYF.

The V and J genes are TRBV19 and TRBJ2-3; no reliable D call. The V gene lost 6 bases and the J gene lost 0 bases, with 7 bases spanning the gap. CDR3 length: 13 amino acids. Germline loops: CDR1 LNHDA, CDR2 SQIVND (reference sequence). CDR3 nucleotide sequence: TGTGCCAGTAGGTTTACTAGCACAGATACGCAGTATTTT. It codes for CASRFTSTDTQYF.

V and J are TRBV6-5 and TRBJ1-6; 8 bases match TRBD1. The V gene's germline CDR1 is MNHEY and CDR2 SVGAGI. The CDR3 loop spans 15 amino acids. Trimming cost V 4 bases and J 8 bases; bases outside gene matches: 7. CDR3 sequence reads: CASSFYSTGDSPLHF. The CDR3 nucleotides are TGTGCCAGCAGTTTTTATTCGACAGGGGATTCACCCCTCCACTTT.

This chain joins TRBV9 and TRBJ2-3; D is perhaps TRBD2 (5 bases). The CDR3 contains 16 residues. V was cut by 4 bases and J by 2 bases, with 17 bases left in between. Per the germline V gene, CDR1 is SGDLS and CDR2 is YYNGEE. The CDR3 here is CASSTKTTSTTDTQYF. The DNA of the CDR3 is TGTGCCAGCAGCACCAAGACTACCTCGACCACAGATACGCAGTATTTT.

This chain connects TRBV24-1 to TRBJ1-1; 7 bases match TRBD1. The germline CDR1 and CDR2 sequences are KGHDR and SFDVKD. This CDR3 has 13 residues. V shed 7 bases and J 4 bases; nucleotides not matched to a gene: 5. The CDR3 sequence is CATRTSGGTEAFF. DNA of the CDR3: TGTGCCACCAGGACATCAGGGGGCACTGAAGCTTTCTTT.